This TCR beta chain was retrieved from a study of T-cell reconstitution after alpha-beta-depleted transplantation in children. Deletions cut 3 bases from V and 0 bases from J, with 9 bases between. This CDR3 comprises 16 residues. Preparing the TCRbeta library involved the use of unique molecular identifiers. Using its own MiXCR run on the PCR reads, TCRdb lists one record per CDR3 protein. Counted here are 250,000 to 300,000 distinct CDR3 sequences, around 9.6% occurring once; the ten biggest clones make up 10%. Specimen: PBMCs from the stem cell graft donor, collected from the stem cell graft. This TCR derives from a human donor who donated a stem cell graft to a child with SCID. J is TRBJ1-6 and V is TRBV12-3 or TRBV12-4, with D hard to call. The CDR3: CASSFRGGSYNSPLHF. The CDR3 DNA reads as TGTGCCAGCAGTTTTCGTGGCGGCTCCTATAATTCACCCCTCCACTTT.